Sequencing of this T cell receptor beta chain was carried out in a study of regulatory T cells in long-lasting Graves disease. Investigators prepared the TCR beta libraries by applying iRepertoire HTBI primers and Arm-PCR of CDR3 regions. In TCRdb, the multiplex PCR reads were re-called with MiXCR into one record per CDR3 protein. The table records around 400,000 distinct CDR3 sequences, around 23% of them present only once. Time point in this sample: persistent/refractory GD, antithyroid drugs over 5 years with positive TRAb. Researchers made the TCR library from RNA that was extracted from PBMCs. Note on this clonotype: Its target is unknown.

Study-level findings and limits: Persistent disease exhibited a predilection for TRBV28, TRBJ1-2 and TRBJ2-5. Blood alone, not thyroid tissue, was studied.

This CDR3 has 15 residues. The V end lost 6 bases, the J end lost 0 bases, and 12 bases lay between the germline ends. Looked up from germline, CDR1 is MNHNS and CDR2 is SASEGT. The receptor was derived from a woman between 40 and 50 years old with Graves disease. The genes are TRBV6-1 and TRBJ1-5; D unclear. Sample: peripheral blood mononuclear cells (PBMCs), taken when the disease was refractory, from a patient treated with antithyroid drugs. The CDR3 spells CASRRGSSSNQPQHF. CDR3 DNA sequence: TGTGCCAGCAGGCGTGGCAGCTCTAGCAATCAGCCCCAGCATTTT.